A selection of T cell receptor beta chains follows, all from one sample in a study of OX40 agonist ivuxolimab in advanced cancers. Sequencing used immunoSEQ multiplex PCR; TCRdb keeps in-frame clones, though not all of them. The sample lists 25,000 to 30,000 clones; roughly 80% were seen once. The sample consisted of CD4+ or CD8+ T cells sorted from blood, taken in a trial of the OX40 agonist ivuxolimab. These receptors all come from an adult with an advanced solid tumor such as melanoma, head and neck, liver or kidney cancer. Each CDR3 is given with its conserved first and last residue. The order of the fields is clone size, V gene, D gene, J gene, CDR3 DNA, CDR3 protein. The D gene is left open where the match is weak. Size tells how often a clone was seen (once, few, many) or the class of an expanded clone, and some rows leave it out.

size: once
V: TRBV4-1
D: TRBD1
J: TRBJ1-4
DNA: TGCGCCAGCAGCCAAGATTGGGGGACAGGGGGCGTTGGACTGTTTTTT
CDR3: CASSQDWGTGGVGLFF

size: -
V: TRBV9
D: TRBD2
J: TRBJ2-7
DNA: TGTGCCAGCAGCGCCGAGACTAGCGCGGGCCGCTACGAGCAGTACTTC
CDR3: CASSAETSAGRYEQYF

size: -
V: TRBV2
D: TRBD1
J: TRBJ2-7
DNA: TGTGCCAGCAGGGAAAGCGCCGGGACAGGGAAGGATAAGCAGTACTTC
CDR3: CASRESAGTGKDKQYF

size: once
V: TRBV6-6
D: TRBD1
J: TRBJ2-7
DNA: TGTGCCAGCAGTTACTACGGACAGGGACTCGACGAGCAGTACTTC
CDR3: CASSYYGQGLDEQYF

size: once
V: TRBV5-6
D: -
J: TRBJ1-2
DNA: TGTGCCAGCAGCTCCTGGACCGAAGCTAACTATGGCTACACCTTC
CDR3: CASSSWTEANYGYTF

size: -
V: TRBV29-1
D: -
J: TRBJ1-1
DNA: TGCAGCGTTCGGGGGGCTGAAGCTTTCTTT
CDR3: CSVRGAEAFF

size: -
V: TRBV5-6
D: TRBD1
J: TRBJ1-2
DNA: TGTGCCAGCAGCTCCACCCCTCTCGACAGGGTCGATGGCTACACCTTC
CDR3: CASSSTPLDRVDGYTF

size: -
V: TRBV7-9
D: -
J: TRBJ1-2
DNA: TGTGCCAGCAGCAAGTGGGGGATCTATGGCTACACCTTC
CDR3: CASSKWGIYGYTF

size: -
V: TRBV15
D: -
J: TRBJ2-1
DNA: TGTGCCACCCGACTCCCCGGAAGCTATAACAATGAGCAGTTCTTC
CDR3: CATRLPGSYNNEQFF

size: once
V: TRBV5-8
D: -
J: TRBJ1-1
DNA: TGTGCCAGCAGCTTCTACAGGTTGAACACTGAAGCTTTCTTT
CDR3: CASSFYRLNTEAFF

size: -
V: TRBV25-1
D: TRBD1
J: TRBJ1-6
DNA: TGTGCCAGCAGTGCACAGGGGGAAATTTATTCACCCCTCCACTTT
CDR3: CASSAQGEIYSPLHF

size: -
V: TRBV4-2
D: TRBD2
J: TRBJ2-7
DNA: TGTGCCAGCAGCCAAGTGCCACTAGCGGTCTACGAGCAGTACTTC
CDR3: CASSQVPLAVYEQYF

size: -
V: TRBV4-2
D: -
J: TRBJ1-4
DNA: TGTGCCAGCAGCGGGGAGGACGGCGGCGGTGAAAAACTGTTTTTT
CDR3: CASSGEDGGGEKLFF

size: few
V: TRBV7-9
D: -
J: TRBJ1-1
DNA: TGTGCCAGCAGCTCAAGGGGGGATGAAGCTTTCTTT
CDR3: CASSSRGDEAFF

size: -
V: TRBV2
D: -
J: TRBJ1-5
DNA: TGTGCCAGCAGTGAATTGGGGGTTCTGGATCAGCCCCAGCATTTT
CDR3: CASSELGVLDQPQHF

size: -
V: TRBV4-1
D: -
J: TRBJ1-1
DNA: TGCGCCAGCAGCCAACCGGGACACCTCATGAACACTGAAGCTTTCTTT
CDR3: CASSQPGHLMNTEAFF

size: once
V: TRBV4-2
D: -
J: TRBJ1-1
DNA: TGTGCCAGCAGCCCTAACCCGGGTTGGGGAGGGGACACTGAAGCTTTCTTT
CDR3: CASSPNPGWGGDTEAFF

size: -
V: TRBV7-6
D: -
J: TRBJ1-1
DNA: TGTGCCAGCAGCTTAGGGGTTTGGGGTACGAACACTGAAGCTTTCTTT
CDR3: CASSLGVWGTNTEAFF

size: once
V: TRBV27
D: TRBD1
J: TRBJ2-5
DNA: TGTGCCAGCAGCGGGCTGGGACAGCTGGGGGAGACCCAGTACTTC
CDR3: CASSGLGQLGETQYF

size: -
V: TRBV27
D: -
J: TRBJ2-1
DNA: TGTGCCAGCAGTTTACGGGGCTCCTACAATGAGCAGTTCTTC
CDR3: CASSLRGSYNEQFF

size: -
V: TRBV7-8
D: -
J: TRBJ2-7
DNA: TGTGCCAGCACCGAGGGGACGGGACACTACTACGAGCAGTACTTC
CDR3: CASTEGTGHYYEQYF

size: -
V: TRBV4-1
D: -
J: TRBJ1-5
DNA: TGCGCCAGCAGCCAAGAGCCGGGGGGGCATCAGCCCCAGCATTTT
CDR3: CASSQEPGGHQPQHF

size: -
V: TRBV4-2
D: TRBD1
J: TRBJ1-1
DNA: TGTGCCAGCAGCCGCGGACAGGAGGGCACTGAAGCTTTCTTT
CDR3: CASSRGQEGTEAFF

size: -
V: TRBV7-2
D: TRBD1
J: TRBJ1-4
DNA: TGTGCCAGCAGCTCTCCCCTCCTGACAGGGTTTGGAACTAATGAAAAACTGTTTTTT
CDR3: CASSSPLLTGFGTNEKLFF

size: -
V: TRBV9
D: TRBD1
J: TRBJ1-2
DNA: TGTGCCAGCAGCGTAGATCGGACAGGGCGATATGGCTACACCTTC
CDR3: CASSVDRTGRYGYTF

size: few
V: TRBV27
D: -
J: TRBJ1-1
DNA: TGTGCCAGCAGTTCCCGACAGAACACTGAAGCTTTCTTT
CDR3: CASSSRQNTEAFF